These T cell receptor beta chains were read from a single sample in a study of control samples from healthy donors and cancer patients. The repertoire was sequenced with immunoSEQ multiplex PCR; TCRdb's copy has only in-frame clones and lacks some. The sample consists of tens of thousands of clones, approximately 87% of them appearing once. Material: blood. The origin of the receptors is a man aged 60-69 years in good health. Each CDR3 is given with its conserved first and last residue. The order of the fields is J gene, CDR3 length, V gene, clone size, D gene, CDR3 DNA, CDR3 protein. A D gene is named only where the DNA matches it firmly. Not every row has a clone size; where given, it reads once, few, many or a size class.

J: TRBJ2-7
length: 14
V: TRBV6-5
size: .
D: .
DNA: TGTGCCAGCAGTTGGAGGGGCGGAGTGTACGAGCAGTACTTC
CDR3: CASSWRGGVYEQYF

J: TRBJ2-1
length: 14
V: TRBV5-1
size: .
D: TRBD2
DNA: TGCGCCAGCAGCTTGGGGACTAGCGGGAGCTGGCAGTTCTTC
CDR3: CASSLGTSGSWQFF

J: TRBJ1-5
length: 12
V: TRBV28
size: .
D: .
DNA: TGTGCCAGCAGTTTCTCTGCCCAGCCCCAGCATTTT
CDR3: CASSFSAQPQHF

J: TRBJ2-2
length: 15
V: TRBV2
size: few
D: .
DNA: TGTGCCAGCAGTGAAGAAGGTCTTCACACCGGGGAGCTGTTTTTT
CDR3: CASSEEGLHTGELFF

J: TRBJ1-5
length: 15
V: TRBV7-2
size: .
D: TRBD1
DNA: TGTGCCAGCAGCTTCGGGACAGTTAGCAATCAGCCCCAGCATTTT
CDR3: CASSFGTVSNQPQHF

J: TRBJ2-3
length: 16
V: TRBV28
size: .
D: .
DNA: TGTGCCAGCAGCTCTCGACTCGAGCGGGTCACAGATACGCAGTATTTT
CDR3: CASSSRLERVTDTQYF

J: TRBJ1-5
length: 15
V: TRBV19
size: many
D: .
DNA: TGTGCCAGTAGTGGGACATTCAATAGCAATCAGCCCCAGCATTTT
CDR3: CASSGTFNSNQPQHF

J: TRBJ1-2
length: 14
V: TRBV4-3
size: few
D: TRBD1
DNA: TGCGCCAGCAGCCAAGACGACAGGGACTATGGCTACACCTTC
CDR3: CASSQDDRDYGYTF

J: TRBJ2-3
length: 16
V: TRBV30
size: .
D: TRBD2
DNA: TGTGCCTGGAGTTTGACTAGGGGAGGGGACACAGATACGCAGTATTTT
CDR3: CAWSLTRGGDTDTQYF

J: TRBJ1-5
length: 13
V: TRBV28
size: .
D: .
DNA: TGTGCCTGCAAAAGACGGCAGAATCAGCCCCAGCATTTT
CDR3: CACKRRQNQPQHF

J: TRBJ2-7
length: 10
V: TRBV5-1
size: once
D: .
DNA: TGCGCCAGCAGCTTGGCAGGGTTGAACTTC
CDR3: CASSLAGLNF